A single sample gave rise to the 16 T cell receptor beta chains below, sequenced in a study of blood T cell repertoires in COVID-19. Produced via immunoSEQ multiplex PCR; TCRdb's table is partial and in-frame only. The sample lists 70,000 to 90,000 clones; approximately 88% were seen once. The sequenced sample was peripheral blood. These receptors all stem from a human donor in a cohort sampled during active COVID-19.

The DNA for the CDR3 is TGTGCCAGCAGTGCACAGGGGTCTAACATTCAGTACTTC. Protein: CASSAQGSNIQYF. The chain recombines TRBV2 with TRBJ2-4; 7 bases line up with TRBD1. Germline-derived CDR1 and CDR2 are SNHLY and FYNNEI. CDR3 length equals 13 residues. V was clipped by 4 bases and J by 7 bases; unmatched bases: 4.

The rearrangement uses TRBV5-1 and TRBJ2-7; possible D gene TRBD1, 6 bases. The CDR3 runs to 14 residues. V was pared by 4 bases and J by 0 bases, with 11 bases between. Germline loops: CDR1 SGHRS, CDR2 YFSETQ. DNA of the CDR3: TGCGCCAGCAGCCAAGGGGGTAGCTCCTACGAGCAGTACTTC. This gives the protein CASSQGGSSYEQYF.

V is TRBV28 and J is TRBJ2-7, with 9 bases lining up with TRBD1. V trimming: 5 bases; J trimming: 11 bases; junction bases outside the gene matches: 13. CDR1 and CDR2 (germline): MDHEN, SYDVKM. The CDR3 contains 14 residues. CDR3 sequence: CASSPPGQGLRKYF. CDR3 sequence (DNA): TGTGCCAGCAGTCCCCCGGGACAGGGTCTGCGAAAGTACTTC.

The genes are TRBV5-6 and TRBJ1-2, with D unclear. Looked up from germline, CDR1 is SGHDT and CDR2 is YYEEEE. V dropped 2 bases and J dropped 1 base, with 12 bases sitting between them. The CDR3 contains 15 residues. CDR3 loop: CASSFAGDDNYGYTF. For the CDR3, the DNA is TGTGCCAGCAGCTTCGCGGGCGACGATAACTATGGCTACACCTTC.

This chain links TRBV7-5 with TRBJ1-3; the table's D gene call, TRBD1, was not cross checked with the DNA. TRBV7-5 is classified as a pseudogene. The CDR3 loop spans 17 amino acids. Here the CDR3 reads CARSPRGLRSSGNTIYF. The CDR3 DNA sequence: TGTGCCAGAAGCCCAAGGGGTCTCAGAAGCTCTGGAAACACCATATATTTT.

This clone is a singleton in its sample. The chain carries TRBV30 and TRBJ2-3; 9 positions match TRBD2. Per the germline V gene, CDR1 is GTSNPN and CDR2 is SVGIG (reference sequence). V dropped 0 bases and J dropped 5; count of bases not matched to a gene: 9. The CDR3 covers 16 residues. The CDR3 nucleotides are TGTGCCTGGAGTGTAAACGGCGGGGGGGCCAGAGATACGCAGTATTTT. The encoded protein is CAWSVNGGGARDTQYF.

V gene TRBV5-4 combines with J gene TRBJ2-3, with 8 positions matching TRBD2. CDR3 length: 16 residues. Germline V gene sequence: CDR1 SGHNT, CDR2 YYREEE (reference sequence). The ends lost 0 bases at V and 2 bases at J; junction bases unmatched: 5. Here the CDR3 DNA reads TGTGCCAGCAGCTTGGGTAGCGGGGCGATCACAGATACGCAGTATTTT. It is translated as CASSLGSGAITDTQYF.

The V and J genes are TRBV4-1 and TRBJ2-7, with TRBD2 matching 10 bases. V lost 0 bases, J lost 1 base, and 3 bases stayed unmatched. The CDR3 runs 16 residues. From germline, CDR1 is MGHRA and CDR2 YSYEKL. In DNA form, the CDR3 reads TGCGCCAGCAGCCAAGACGAGCGGGGGGGATCCTACGAGCAGTACTTC. Translating it yields CASSQDERGGSYEQYF.

This clone was picked up one time. The chain recombines TRBV6-5 with TRBJ2-7, with TRBD1 as a possible D gene (5 bases). The V end lost 0 bases, the J end lost 0 bases, and 9 bases lay between the germline ends. CDR3 length: 15 residues. The germline gives CDR1 MNHEY, CDR2 SVGAGI. CDR3: CASSYSSDSSYEQYF. In DNA, the CDR3 is TGTGCCAGCAGTTACTCGAGTGACAGCTCCTACGAGCAGTACTTC.

The chain recombines TRBV18 with TRBJ2-3, with D tentatively TRBD1 (5 bases). Germline values: CDR1 KGHSH, CDR2 LQKENI. The CDR3 length is 17 residues. Trimming removed 2 bases at V and 2 bases at J, with 17 bases between. This CDR3 is CASSPSQAGKATDTQYF. The DNA of the CDR3 is TGTGCCAGCTCACCATCTCAGGCAGGGAAAGCCACAGATACGCAGTATTTT. Variable domain in full (rest from reference TRBV18 and TRBJ2-3): NAGVMQNPRHLVRRRGQEARLRCSPMKGHSHVYWYRQLPEEGLKFMVYLQKENIIDESGMPKERFSAEFPKEGPSILRIQQVVRGDSAAYFCASSPSQAGKATDTQYFGPGTRLTVL.

J is TRBJ2-1 and V is TRBV5-1; 9 bases are a match to TRBD1. CDR1 and CDR2 from the germline V gene are SGHRS and YFSETQ. There are 13 residues in the CDR3. V lost 4 bases, J lost 6 bases, and 2 bases stayed unmatched. The CDR3 DNA sequence: TGCGCCAGCAGCACGGACAGGGGCAATGAGCAGTTCTTC. This sequence encodes CASSTDRGNEQFF.

This clone was counted a single time. The chain carries TRBV29-1 and TRBJ2-7, with a tentative D call TRBD1 (6 bases). Deletions cut 6 bases from V and 2 bases from J, with 11 bases between. This CDR3 contains 12 residues. Germline V gene lookup returns CDR1 SQVTM and CDR2 ANQGSEA. The CDR3 loop reads CSVSDRTYEQYF. CDR3 sequence (DNA): TGCAGCGTGTCGGACAGAACCTACGAGCAGTACTTC.

The chain has TRBV7-6 and TRBJ2-1; 10 bases line up with TRBD2. The CDR3 covers 15 residues. J was trimmed by 3 bases and V by 5 bases; bases with no gene match: 4. CDR1 SGHVS and CDR2 FNYEAQ come from the germline V gene. CDR3 sequence: CASSPTSGLYNEQFF. The CDR3 nucleotides are TGTGCCAGCAGCCCGACTAGCGGGCTCTACAATGAGCAGTTCTTC. Looking up the rest from reference TRBV7-6 and TRBJ2-1 gives the full variable domain: GAGVSQSPRYKVTKRGQDVALRCDPISGHVSLYWYRQALGQGPEFLTYFNYEAQQDKSGLPNDRFSAERPEGSISTLTIQRTEQRDSAMYRCASSPTSGLYNEQFFGPGTRLTVL.

The genes are TRBV7-9 and TRBJ2-1; 7 nucleotides line up with TRBD1. The CDR3 contains 14 residues. The trim removed 4 bases at V and 7 bases at J, leaving 7 bases unmatched. CDR1 SEHNR and CDR2 FQNEAQ come from the germline V gene (reference sequence). CDR3: CASSSGGLRNEQFF. In nucleotides, the CDR3 is TGTGCCAGCAGCTCAGGGGGTCTCCGGAATGAGCAGTTCTTC.

The rearrangement uses TRBV10-3 and TRBJ2-5; D is uncertain. The germline gives CDR1 ENHRY, CDR2 SYGVKD. Trimming pared 0 bases from V and 5 bases from J, leaving 4 bases between. This CDR3 spans 12 amino acids. This CDR3 is CAISESMETQYF. The CDR3 region has the DNA TGTGCCATCAGTGAGTCTATGGAGACCCAGTACTTC.

V is TRBV28 and J is TRBJ1-5; D is perhaps TRBD1 (5 bases). This CDR3 is 16 amino acids long. The germline V and J ends were trimmed by 6 bases and 0 bases, with 15 bases remaining between them. CDR1 and CDR2 from the germline V gene are MDHEN and SYDVKM. CDR3: CASSWGGLDSNQPQHF. The DNA for the CDR3 is TGTGCCAGCAGCTGGGGGGGGTTAGATAGCAATCAGCCCCAGCATTTT.